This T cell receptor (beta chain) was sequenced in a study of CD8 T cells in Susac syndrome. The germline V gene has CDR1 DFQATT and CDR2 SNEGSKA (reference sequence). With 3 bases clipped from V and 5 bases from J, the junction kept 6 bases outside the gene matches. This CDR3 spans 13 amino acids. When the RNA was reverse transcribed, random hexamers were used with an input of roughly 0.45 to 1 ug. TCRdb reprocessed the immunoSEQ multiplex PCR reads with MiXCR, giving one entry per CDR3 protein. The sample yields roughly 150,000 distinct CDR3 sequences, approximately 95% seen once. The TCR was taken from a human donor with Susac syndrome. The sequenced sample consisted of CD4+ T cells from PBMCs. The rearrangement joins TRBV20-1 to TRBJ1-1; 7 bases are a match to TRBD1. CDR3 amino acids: CSASRQGRTEAFF. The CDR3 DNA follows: TGCAGTGCTAGTAGACAGGGTAGAACTGAAGCTTTCTTT.